Listed below are T cell receptor beta chains from one sample, sequenced in a study of blood T cells in healthy people across ages. TCRdb reprocessed the 5' RACE reads with MiXCR, giving one entry per CDR3 protein. The sample carries 950,000 to 1,200,000 distinct CDR3 sequences, 30% to 40% recorded once. Sequenced material: blood. All receptors derive from a man aged 18 to 29 in good health. CDR3s include the opening cysteine and the closing phenylalanine or tryptophan. The order of the fields is D gene, clone size, V gene, J gene, CDR3 DNA, CDR3 protein. The D gene is left open where the match is weak. For some rows the clone size is stated as once, few or many, or as a class when expanded; others skip it.

>TRBD1|.|TRBV4-1|TRBJ2-3
TGCGCCAGCAGCCAAGAATTGGGGACAGTTACGCAGTATTTT
CASSQELGTVTQYF
>TRBD2|.|TRBV9|TRBJ2-5
TGTGCCAGCAGCGTAGATCTGATCCTGGGGGGGAGTGAGCAGTACTTC
CASSVDLILGGSEQYF
>TRBD2|few|TRBV2|TRBJ2-3
TGTGCCAGCAATCTAGCGGGGCCAACAGATACGCAGTATTTT
CASNLAGPTDTQYF
>.|.|TRBV18|TRBJ1-1
TGTGCCAGCTCACCAGAGACAGCCTATGAAGCTTTCTTT
CASSPETAYEAFF
>.|few|TRBV9|TRBJ2-1
TGTGCCAGCAGCCCCGACAGAGCCAACCCCTACAATGAGCAGTTCTTC
CASSPDRANPYNEQFF
>.|.|TRBV2|TRBJ2-3
TGTGCCAGCAGGGACTCGTATGGGGCTAGCACAGATACGCAGTATTTT
CASRDSYGASTDTQYF
>TRBD1|.|TRBV6-6|TRBJ1-5
TGTGCCAGCAGTTATGAGGGGGCGCAGCCCCAGCATTTT
CASSYEGAQPQHF
>.|once|TRBV7-2|TRBJ1-5
TGTGCCAGCAGCTTAGCGTTTCAGCCCCAGCATTTT
CASSLAFQPQHF
>.|.|TRBV20-1|TRBJ2-3
TGCAGTGCTAGAGATAAAGTGACCCGCACAGATACGCAGTATTTT
CSARDKVTRTDTQYF
>.|few|TRBV5-1|TRBJ1-2
TGCGCCTGCAGCTTGGACGAAGCAACTTTATATGGCTACACCTTC
CACSLDEATLYGYTF
>.|.|TRBV21-1|TRBJ1-1
TGTGCCAGCAGCAAAGGGGGGTGGACTGAAGCTTTCTTT
CASSKGGWTEAFF
>TRBD2|few|TRBV20-1|TRBJ2-1
TGCAGTGCTAGAGAGGCCCGACTAGCCGTGGATGAGCAGTTCTTC
CSAREARLAVDEQFF
>.|.|TRBV13|TRBJ1-6
TGTGCCAGCAGCTTAGGCCACCGCGGGTCCTATAATTCACCCCTCCACTTT
CASSLGHRGSYNSPLHF
>TRBD1|.|TRBV20-1|TRBJ2-2
TGCAGTGCTAGAGATCCCCGACAGGGTGCCGGGGAGCTGTTTTTT
CSARDPRQGAGELFF
>TRBD1|few|TRBV20-1|TRBJ1-2
TGCAGTGCTCCCTCAGGGGGCAGCGACTATGGCTACACCTTC
CSAPSGGSDYGYTF
>.|.|TRBV10-3|TRBJ2-5
TGTGCCATCAGTGGGGGTATTATGGGTCAAGAGACCCAGTACTTC
CAISGGIMGQETQYF
>.|.|TRBV6-5|TRBJ1-2
TGTGCCAGCAGTCCCGACAGTCCCTATGGCTACACCTTC
CASSPDSPYGYTF
>.|.|TRBV10-3|TRBJ2-7
TGTGCCATCGGTGAGGGTAGGGCGGGCGAGCAGTACTTC
CAIGEGRAGEQYF
>.|.|TRBV7-8|TRBJ1-6
TGTGCCAGCAGCTTACGCGCCTTGGGGGACAATTCACCCCTCCACTTT
CASSLRALGDNSPLHF
>.|few|TRBV20-1|TRBJ2-3
TGCAGTGCTAGAGATTTGGGAGGGGGAGGCACAGATACGCAGTATTTT
CSARDLGGGGTDTQYF
>.|few|TRBV20-1|TRBJ2-1
TGCAGTGCTAAGACAGATTTTCGCTCCTACAGTGAGCAGTTCTTC
CSAKTDFRSYSEQFF
>.|.|TRBV30|TRBJ2-7
TGTGCCTGGAGTGTGCGTTGGGGTTTCTACGAGCAGTACTTC
CAWSVRWGFYEQYF
>TRBD1|few|TRBV29-1|TRBJ2-1
TGCAGCGTACATGACCGGGACAGGACCTACAATGAGCAGTTCTTC
CSVHDRDRTYNEQFF
>TRBD1|once|TRBV7-2|TRBJ1-2
TGTGTCAGCAGCTGGGGACAGAAACTTAACTATGGCTACATCTTC
CVSSWGQKLNYGYIF
>.|.|TRBV20-1|TRBJ2-7
TGCAGTGCTAGAGAAGGCGGCAGGGGCTACGAGCAGTACTTC
CSAREGGRGYEQYF
>TRBD1|few|TRBV3-1|TRBJ2-5
TGTGCCAGCAGCCCACGGACCGGGACAGGGTTTCAAGAGACCCAGTACTTC
CASSPRTGTGFQETQYF
>TRBD1|few|TRBV6-2/TRBV6-3|TRBJ1-1
TGTGCCAGCAGTTACTCTTTGGGACAGGGGTACACTGAAGCTTTCTTT
CASSYSLGQGYTEAFF
>.|.|TRBV13|TRBJ1-4
TGTGCCAGCAGCATAGGACAACAAGAAAAACTGTTTTTT
CASSIGQQEKLFF
>.|.|TRBV6-1|TRBJ2-1
TGTGCCAGCAGTGAAGGGAGGCTAGCTTCCTATGAGCAGTTCTTC
CASSEGRLASYEQFF
>TRBD2|many|TRBV4-3|TRBJ2-3
TGCGCCAGCAGCCAAGATTTAGCTAGCGGGTCAGATACGCAGTATTTT
CASSQDLASGSDTQYF
>.|.|TRBV3-1|TRBJ2-4
TGTGCCAGCAGCCAAGTCCGGCACAGTAAAAACATTCAGTACTTC
CASSQVRHSKNIQYF
>.|.|TRBV4-1|TRBJ2-7
TGCGCCAGCAGCCAAGACACGGCCAGGGGCGAGCAGTACTTC
CASSQDTARGEQYF
>.|.|TRBV24-1|TRBJ2-5
TGTGCCACCAGTGATTCCGACACGGATGAGCAGTACTTC
CATSDSDTDEQYF
>TRBD2|many|TRBV4-3|TRBJ2-1
TGCGCCAGCAGTGAGGACGGGACTATATCCTACAATGAGCAGTTCTTC
CASSEDGTISYNEQFF
>.|.|TRBV5-1|TRBJ2-3
TGCGCCAGCAGCGGCAATGGCGAAATCACAGATACGCAGTATTTT
CASSGNGEITDTQYF
>TRBD2|.|TRBV7-2|TRBJ2-3
TGTGCCAGCACAGAATCTAGCGGGTACGCAGATACGCAGTATTTT
CASTESSGYADTQYF
>.|few|TRBV20-1|TRBJ2-3
TGCAGTGCTAGGGGGGAGTACTACACAGATACGCAGTATTTT
CSARGEYYTDTQYF
>TRBD2|many|TRBV13|TRBJ2-1
TGTGCCAGCAGCACCATTACTAGCGGGGGCCCTCCATTTGAGCAGTTCTTC
CASSTITSGGPPFEQFF
>TRBD1|.|TRBV7-8|TRBJ1-2
TGTGCCAGCAGCCAAGTTTCCGGGACAGACTATGGCTACACCTTC
CASSQVSGTDYGYTF
>TRBD1|.|TRBV4-1|TRBJ2-2
TGCGCCAGCAGCCAAGGAGGGTGGGACAGGGTCAAAACCGGGGAGCTGTTTTTT
CASSQGGWDRVKTGELFF
>.|.|TRBV10-3|TRBJ1-1
TGTGCCATCAGCCCCGGGACACAGAACACTGAAGCTTTCTTT
CAISPGTQNTEAFF
>.|.|TRBV27|TRBJ1-2
TGTGCCAGCAGTCGCGGACGGACCGTCTATGGCTACACCTTC
CASSRGRTVYGYTF
>.|.|TRBV10-3|TRBJ2-7
TGTGCCATCAGAAGGCTAGAGGGTGAGCAGTACTTC
CAIRRLEGEQYF
>TRBD2|.|TRBV20-1|TRBJ2-7
TGCAGTGCTAGAGGGGGACTAGCGGGAGGGTACGAGCAGTACTTC
CSARGGLAGGYEQYF
>.|.|TRBV20-1|TRBJ1-4
TGCAGTGCCACTGGCCGTGCAGCGAATGAAAAACTGTTTTTT
CSATGRAANEKLFF
>.|.|TRBV12-3/TRBV12-4|TRBJ1-1
TGTGCCAGCAGTTCACCGGTATCTGAAGCTTTCTTT
CASSSPVSEAFF
>.|once|TRBV20-1|TRBJ2-7
TGCAGTGCCCATAGGGACGGGGGAGGTTTCGATGAGCAGTACTTC
CSAHRDGGGFDEQYF
>.|.|TRBV24-1|TRBJ2-2
TGTGCCACCAGCGCGCCGGCACCCTTCACCGGGGAGCTGTTTTTT
CATSAPAPFTGELFF
>.|.|TRBV20-1|TRBJ1-1
TGCAGTGCCTTAGACATAGACACTGAAGCTTTCTTT
CSALDIDTEAFF
>.|.|TRBV20-1|TRBJ2-5
TGCAGTCCTTACGGGACGGCTTACAATGAGCAGTACTTC
CSPYGTAYNEQYF
>TRBD2|.|TRBV4-2|TRBJ2-3
TGTGCCAGCACCAGCAGCGGGGGCGCCAGCACAGATACGCAGTATTTT
CASTSSGGASTDTQYF
>TRBD1|.|TRBV14|TRBJ1-4
TGTGCCAGCAGCCACAGGACAGGCGTGCGTGAAAAACTGTTTTTT
CASSHRTGVREKLFF
>.|.|TRBV7-2|TRBJ2-3
TGTGCCAGCAGCTTATTAGGGACCGTCACAGATACGCAGTATTTT
CASSLLGTVTDTQYF
>.|.|TRBV27|TRBJ1-5
TGTGCCAGCCAGCCTCGGCAGGGATTCCAGCCCCAGCATTTT
CASQPRQGFQPQHF
>TRBD1|few|TRBV6-2/TRBV6-3|TRBJ2-3
TGTGCCAGCAGTTACCGTGTCGGACAGGGAAGCACGGATACGCAGTATTTT
CASSYRVGQGSTDTQYF
>.|few|TRBV15|TRBJ2-1
TGTGCCACCAGCAACTACGACAATGAGCAGTTCTTC
CATSNYDNEQFF
>TRBD1|few|TRBV5-5|TRBJ2-1
TGTGCCAGCAGCTTGGCGGGACAGGATTACAATGAGCAGTTCTTC
CASSLAGQDYNEQFF
>.|few|TRBV11-2|TRBJ1-1
TGTGCCAGCAGCTTAGATCGTCTGGGAACTGAAGCTTTCTTT
CASSLDRLGTEAFF
>.|.|TRBV11-2|TRBJ1-4
TGTGCCAGCAGCTACGAGACACGGGGTCGGGGAAAACTGTTTTTT
CASSYETRGRGKLFF